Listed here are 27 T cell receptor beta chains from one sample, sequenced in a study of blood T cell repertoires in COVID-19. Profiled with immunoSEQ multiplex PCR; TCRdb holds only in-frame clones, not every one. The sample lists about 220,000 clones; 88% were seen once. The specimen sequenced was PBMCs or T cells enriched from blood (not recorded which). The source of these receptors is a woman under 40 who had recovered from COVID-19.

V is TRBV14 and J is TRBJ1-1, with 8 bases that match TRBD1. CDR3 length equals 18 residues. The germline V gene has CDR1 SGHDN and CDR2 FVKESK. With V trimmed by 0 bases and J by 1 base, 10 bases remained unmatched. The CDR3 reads CASSQDSPGQVGNTEAFF. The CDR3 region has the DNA TGTGCCAGCAGCCAAGATTCTCCGGGACAGGTGGGGAACACTGAAGCTTTCTTT.

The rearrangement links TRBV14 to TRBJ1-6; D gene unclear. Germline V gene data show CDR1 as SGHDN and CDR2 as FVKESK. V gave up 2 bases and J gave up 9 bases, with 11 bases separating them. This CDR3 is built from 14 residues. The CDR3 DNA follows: TGTGCCAGCAGCCAAACGGTTCGGGGTTCACCCCTCCACTTT. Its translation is CASSQTVRGSPLHF. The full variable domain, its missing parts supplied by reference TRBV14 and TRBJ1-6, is EAGVTQFPSHSVIEKGQTVTLRCDPISGHDNLYWYRRVMGKEIKFLLHFVKESKQDESGMPNNRFLAERTGGTYSTLKVQPAELEDSGVYFCASSQTVRGSPLHFGNGTRLTVT.

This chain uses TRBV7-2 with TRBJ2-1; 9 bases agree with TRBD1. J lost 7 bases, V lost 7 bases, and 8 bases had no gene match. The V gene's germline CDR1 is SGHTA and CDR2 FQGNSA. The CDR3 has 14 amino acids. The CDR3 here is CASTSYGQGNEQFF. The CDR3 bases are TGTGCCAGCACCTCTTATGGACAGGGGAATGAGCAGTTCTTC.

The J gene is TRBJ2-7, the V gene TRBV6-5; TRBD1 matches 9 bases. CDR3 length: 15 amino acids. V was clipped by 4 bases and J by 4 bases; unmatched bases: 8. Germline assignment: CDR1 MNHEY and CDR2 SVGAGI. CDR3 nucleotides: TGTGCCAGCAGTTTCTTTGGGACAGGGAAGTACGAGCAGTACTTC. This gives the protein CASSFFGTGKYEQYF.

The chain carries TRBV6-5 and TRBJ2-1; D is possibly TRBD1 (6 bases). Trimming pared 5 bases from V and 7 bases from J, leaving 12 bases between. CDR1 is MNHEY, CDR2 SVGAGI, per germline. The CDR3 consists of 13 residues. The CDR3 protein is CASSSQRGNEQFF. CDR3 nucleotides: TGTGCCAGCAGTAGCCAGAGGGGGAATGAGCAGTTCTTC.

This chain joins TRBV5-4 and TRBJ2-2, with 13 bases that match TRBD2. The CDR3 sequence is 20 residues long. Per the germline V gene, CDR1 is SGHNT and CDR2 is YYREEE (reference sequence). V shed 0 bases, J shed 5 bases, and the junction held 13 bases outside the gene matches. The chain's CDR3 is CASSLGTPTGLAGETGELFF. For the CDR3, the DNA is TGTGCCAGCAGCTTGGGAACCCCCACCGGACTAGCGGGGGAAACCGGGGAGCTGTTTTTT.

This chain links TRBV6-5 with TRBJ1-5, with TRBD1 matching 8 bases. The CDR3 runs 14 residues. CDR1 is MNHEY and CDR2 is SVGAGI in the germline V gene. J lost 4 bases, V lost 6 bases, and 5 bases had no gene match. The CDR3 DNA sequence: TGTGCCAGCAGACAGACAGGGGAAAATCAGCCCCAGCATTTT. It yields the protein CASRQTGENQPQHF.

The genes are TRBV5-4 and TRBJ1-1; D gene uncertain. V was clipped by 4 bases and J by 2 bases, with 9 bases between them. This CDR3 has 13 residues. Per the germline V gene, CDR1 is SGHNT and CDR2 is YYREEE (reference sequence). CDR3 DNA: TGTGCCAGCAGCGCGGTTCTCAACACTGAAGCTTTCTTT. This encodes CASSAVLNTEAFF.

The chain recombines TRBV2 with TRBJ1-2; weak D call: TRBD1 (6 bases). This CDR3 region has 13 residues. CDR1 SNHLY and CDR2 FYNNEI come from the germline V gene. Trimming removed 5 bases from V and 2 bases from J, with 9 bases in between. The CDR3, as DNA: TGTGCCAGCAGTCAACAGGGAAACTATGGCTACACCTTC. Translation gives CASSQQGNYGYTF. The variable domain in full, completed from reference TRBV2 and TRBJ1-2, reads EPEVTQTPSHQVTQMGQEVILRCVPISNHLYFYWYRQILGQKVEFLVSFYNNEISEKSEIFDDQFSVERPDGSNFTLKIRSTKLEDSAMYFCASSQQGNYGYTFGSGTRLTVV.

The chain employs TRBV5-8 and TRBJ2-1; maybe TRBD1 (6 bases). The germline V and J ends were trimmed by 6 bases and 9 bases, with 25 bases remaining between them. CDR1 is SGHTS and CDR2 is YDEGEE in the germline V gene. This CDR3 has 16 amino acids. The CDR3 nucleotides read TGTGCCAGCAACCGGCCCGGGACACTCCCCGGCGGTGAGCAGTTCTTC. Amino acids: CASNRPGTLPGGEQFF.

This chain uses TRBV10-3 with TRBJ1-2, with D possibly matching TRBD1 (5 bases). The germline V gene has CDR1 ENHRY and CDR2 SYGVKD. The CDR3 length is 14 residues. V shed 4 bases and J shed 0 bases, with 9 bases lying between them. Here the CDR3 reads CAISVDTSNYGYTF. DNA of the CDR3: TGTGCCATCAGTGTGGACACTTCTAACTATGGCTACACCTTC.

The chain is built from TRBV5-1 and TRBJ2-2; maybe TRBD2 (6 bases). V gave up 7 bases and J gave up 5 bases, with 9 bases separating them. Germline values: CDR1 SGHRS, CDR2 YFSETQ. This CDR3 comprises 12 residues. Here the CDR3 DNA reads TGCGCCAGCCGACGGGGGACCGGGGAGCTGTTTTTT. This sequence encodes CASRRGTGELFF.

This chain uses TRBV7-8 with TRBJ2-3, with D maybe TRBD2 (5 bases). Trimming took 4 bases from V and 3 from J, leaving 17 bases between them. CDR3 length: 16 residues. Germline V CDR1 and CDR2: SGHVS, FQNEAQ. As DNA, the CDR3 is TGTGCCAGCAGCTCAACTAGGCGTAGTTGGACAGATACGCAGTATTTT. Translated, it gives CASSSTRRSWTDTQYF.

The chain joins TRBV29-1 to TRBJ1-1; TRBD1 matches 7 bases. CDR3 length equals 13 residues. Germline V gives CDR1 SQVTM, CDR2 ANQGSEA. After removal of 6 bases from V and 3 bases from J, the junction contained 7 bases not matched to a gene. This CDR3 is CSVVGGPDTEAFF. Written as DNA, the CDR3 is TGCAGCGTCGTAGGGGGCCCGGACACTGAAGCTTTCTTT.

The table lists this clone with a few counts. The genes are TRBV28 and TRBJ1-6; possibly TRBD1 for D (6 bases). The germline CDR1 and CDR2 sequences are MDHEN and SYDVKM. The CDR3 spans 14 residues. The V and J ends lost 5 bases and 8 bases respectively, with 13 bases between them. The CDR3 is CASSPDRLDSPLHF. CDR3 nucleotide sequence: TGTGCCAGCAGTCCTGACAGGTTAGATTCACCCCTCCACTTT.

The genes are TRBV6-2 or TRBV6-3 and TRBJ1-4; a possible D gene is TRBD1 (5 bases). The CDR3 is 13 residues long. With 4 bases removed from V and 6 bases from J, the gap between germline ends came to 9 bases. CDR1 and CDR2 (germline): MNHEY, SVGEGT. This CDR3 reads CASSFRVYEKLFF. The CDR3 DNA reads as TGTGCCAGCAGTTTCAGGGTGTATGAAAAACTGTTTTTT.

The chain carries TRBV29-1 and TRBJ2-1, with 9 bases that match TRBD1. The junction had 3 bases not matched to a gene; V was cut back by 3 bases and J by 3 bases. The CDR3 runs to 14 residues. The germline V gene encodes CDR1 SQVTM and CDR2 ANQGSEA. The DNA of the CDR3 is TGCAGCGTTGATCGGACAGGGGTCTACAATGAGCAGTTCTTC. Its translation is CSVDRTGVYNEQFF.

CDR3 protein: CASGRGQGATEAFF. The CDR3 DNA follows: TGTGCCAGCGGTAGGGGGCAGGGGGCTACTGAAGCTTTCTTT. V is TRBV27 and J is TRBJ1-1; 8 bases match TRBD1. V was clipped by 8 bases and J by 5 bases; unmatched bases: 10. The CDR3 is 14 amino acids. Germline CDR1 reads MNHEY; CDR2 reads SMNVEV (reference sequence).

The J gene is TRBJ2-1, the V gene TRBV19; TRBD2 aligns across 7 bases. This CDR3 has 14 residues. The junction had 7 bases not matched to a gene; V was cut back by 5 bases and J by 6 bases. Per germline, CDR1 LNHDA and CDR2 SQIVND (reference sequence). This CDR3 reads CASSSPGLLNEQFF. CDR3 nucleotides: TGTGCCAGTAGTTCTCCGGGACTACTCAATGAGCAGTTCTTC.

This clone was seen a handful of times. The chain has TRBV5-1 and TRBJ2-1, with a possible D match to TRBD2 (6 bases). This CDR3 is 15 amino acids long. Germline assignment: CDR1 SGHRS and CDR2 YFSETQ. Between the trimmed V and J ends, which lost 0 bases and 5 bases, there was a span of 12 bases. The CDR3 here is CASSLARLGNNEQFF. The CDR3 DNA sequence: TGCGCCAGCAGCTTGGCACGACTAGGTAACAATGAGCAGTTCTTC.

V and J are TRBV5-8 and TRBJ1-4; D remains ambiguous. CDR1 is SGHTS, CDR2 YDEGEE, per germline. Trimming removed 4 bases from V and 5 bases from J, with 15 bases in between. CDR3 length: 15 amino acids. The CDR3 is CASSPFVLRNEKLFF. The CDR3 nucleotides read TGTGCCAGCAGCCCGTTCGTGTTGAGAAATGAAAAACTGTTTTTT.

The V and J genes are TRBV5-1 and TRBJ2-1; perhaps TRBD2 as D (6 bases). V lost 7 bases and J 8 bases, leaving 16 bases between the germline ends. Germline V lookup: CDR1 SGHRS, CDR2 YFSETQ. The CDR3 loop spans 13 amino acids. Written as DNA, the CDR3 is TGCGCCAGCTTCCCCGAGAGGGAGGATGAGCAGTTCTTC. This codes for CASFPEREDEQFF.

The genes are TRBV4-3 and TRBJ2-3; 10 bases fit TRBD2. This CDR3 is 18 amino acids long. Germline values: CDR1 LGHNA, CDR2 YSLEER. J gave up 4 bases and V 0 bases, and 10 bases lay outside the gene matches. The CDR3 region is CASSQDWELAGFADTQYF. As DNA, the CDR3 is TGCGCCAGCAGCCAAGATTGGGAACTAGCGGGGTTTGCAGATACGCAGTATTTT.

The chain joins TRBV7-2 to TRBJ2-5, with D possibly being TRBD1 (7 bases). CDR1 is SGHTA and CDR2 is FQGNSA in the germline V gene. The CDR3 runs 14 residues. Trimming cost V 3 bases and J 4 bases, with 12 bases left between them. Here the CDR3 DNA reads TGTGCCAGCAGCTTGGCAGGGGGGCGAGAGACCCAGTACTTC. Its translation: CASSLAGGRETQYF.

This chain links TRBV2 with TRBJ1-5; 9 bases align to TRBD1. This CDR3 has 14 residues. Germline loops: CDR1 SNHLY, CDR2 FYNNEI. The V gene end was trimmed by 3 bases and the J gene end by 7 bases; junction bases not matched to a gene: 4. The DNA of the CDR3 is TGTGCCAGCAGTGAGAGGACAGGGGAGCAGCCCCAGCATTTT. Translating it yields CASSERTGEQPQHF.

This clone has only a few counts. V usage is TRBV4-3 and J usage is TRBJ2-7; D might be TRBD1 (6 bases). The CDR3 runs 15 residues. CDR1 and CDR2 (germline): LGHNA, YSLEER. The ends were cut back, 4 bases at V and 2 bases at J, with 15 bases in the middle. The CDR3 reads CASSLGQSATYEQYF. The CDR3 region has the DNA TGCGCCAGCAGCCTAGGACAGAGCGCTACCTACGAGCAGTACTTC.

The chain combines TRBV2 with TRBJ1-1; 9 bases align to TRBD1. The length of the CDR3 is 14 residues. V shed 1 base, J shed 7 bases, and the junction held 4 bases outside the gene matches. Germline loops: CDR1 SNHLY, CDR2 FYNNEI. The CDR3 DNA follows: TGTGCCAGCAGTGAAGTCGACAGGGGGATTGAAGCTTTCTTT. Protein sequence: CASSEVDRGIEAFF.